This T cell receptor beta chain was identified in a study of CD8+CD57+ T cells in acquired aplastic anemia. Study details: DNA from sorted CD4+ and CD8+ cells averaged roughly 3.4 ug.

Genomic DNA, the template, was used for profiling of the TCR beta VDJ and CDR3. TCRdb re-derived calls from the reads in MiXCR, one entry per CDR3 protein. The repertoire consists of more than 150,000 distinct CDR3 sequences, with 48% occurring once and the leading ten covering 10% to 15%. Study results and limitations: Patients showed no significant difference from controls in CD8+ Simpson's diversity. Roughly 28 was the count of CD8+ CDR3 sequences that patients shared with controls.

An expansion of CD8+CD57+ cells by flow cytometry had been shown in patients chosen for sequencing. At blood sampling, none of the patients had yet received therapy. This clonotype occurred many times. Its specificity is not known. Per germline, CDR1 LNHDA and CDR2 SQIVND (reference sequence). Trimming pared 2 bases from V and 2 bases from J, leaving 9 bases between. The CDR3 runs 14 residues. This sequence originates from a human donor with aplastic anemia. The rearrangement joins TRBV19 to TRBJ1-2, with a tentative D call TRBD1 (6 bases). Material for sequencing was sorted CD4+, CD8+, or CD8+CD57+ T cells (not recorded which) from PBMCs. The CDR3 DNA follows: TGTGCCAGTAGTATAAGACAGGCCAACTATGGCTACACCTTC. Its protein product is CASSIRQANYGYTF.